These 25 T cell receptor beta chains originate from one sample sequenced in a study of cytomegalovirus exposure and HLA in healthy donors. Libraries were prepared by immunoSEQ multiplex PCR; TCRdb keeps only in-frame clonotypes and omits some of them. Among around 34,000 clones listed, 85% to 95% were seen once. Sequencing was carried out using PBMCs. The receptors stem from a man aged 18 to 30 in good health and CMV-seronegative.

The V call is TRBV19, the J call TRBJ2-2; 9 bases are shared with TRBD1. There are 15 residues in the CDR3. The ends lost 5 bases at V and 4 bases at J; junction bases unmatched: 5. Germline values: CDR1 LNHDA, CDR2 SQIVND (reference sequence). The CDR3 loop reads CASSPKQGATGELFF. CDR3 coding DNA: TGTGCCAGTAGTCCCAAACAGGGGGCCACCGGGGAGCTGTTTTTT.

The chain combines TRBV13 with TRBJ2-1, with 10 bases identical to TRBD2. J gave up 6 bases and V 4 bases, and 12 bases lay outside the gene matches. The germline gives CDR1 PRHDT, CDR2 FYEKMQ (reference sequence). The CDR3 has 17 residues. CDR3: CASSYPRGSGGFNEQFF. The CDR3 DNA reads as TGTGCCAGCAGCTACCCCCGGGGTAGCGGGGGGTTCAATGAGCAGTTCTTC.

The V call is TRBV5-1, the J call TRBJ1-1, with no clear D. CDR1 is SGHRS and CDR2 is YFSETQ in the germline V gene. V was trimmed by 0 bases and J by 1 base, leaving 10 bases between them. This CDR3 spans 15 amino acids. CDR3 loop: CASSLEPRENTEAFF. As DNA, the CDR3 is TGCGCCAGCAGCTTGGAGCCGAGGGAGAACACTGAAGCTTTCTTT.

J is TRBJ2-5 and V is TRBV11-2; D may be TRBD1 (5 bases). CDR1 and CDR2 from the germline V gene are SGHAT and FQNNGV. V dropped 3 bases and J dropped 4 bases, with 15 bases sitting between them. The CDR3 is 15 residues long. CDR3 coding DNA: TGTGCCAGCAGCTTTAGTGGGCGGCAGGGAGAGACCCAGTACTTC. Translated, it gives CASSFSGRQGETQYF. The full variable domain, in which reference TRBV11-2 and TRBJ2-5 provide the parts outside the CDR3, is EAGVAQSPRYKIIEKRQSVAFWCNPISGHATLYWYQQILGQGPKLLIQFQNNGVVDDSQLPKDRFSAERLKGVDSTLKIQPAKLEDSAVYLCASSFSGRQGETQYFGPGTRLLVL.

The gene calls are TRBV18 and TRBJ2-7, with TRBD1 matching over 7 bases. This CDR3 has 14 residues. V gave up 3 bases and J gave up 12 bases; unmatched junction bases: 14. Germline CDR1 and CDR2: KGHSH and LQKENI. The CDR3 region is CASSPLPGTDRSYF. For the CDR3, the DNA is TGTGCCAGCTCACCCCTACCCGGGACAGACCGGTCGTACTTC.

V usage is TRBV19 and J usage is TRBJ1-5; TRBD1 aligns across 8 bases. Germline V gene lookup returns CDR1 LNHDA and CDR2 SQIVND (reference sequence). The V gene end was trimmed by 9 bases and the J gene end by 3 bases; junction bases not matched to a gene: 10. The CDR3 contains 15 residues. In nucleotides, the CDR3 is TGTGCCAGCGACAGGGGCGTCGGATCCAATCAGCCCCAGCATTTT. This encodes CASDRGVGSNQPQHF.

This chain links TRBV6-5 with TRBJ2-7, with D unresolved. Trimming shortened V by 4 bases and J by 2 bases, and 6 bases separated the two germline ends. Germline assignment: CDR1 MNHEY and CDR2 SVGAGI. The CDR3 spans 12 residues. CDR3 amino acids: CASSSQTYEQYF. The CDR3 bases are TGTGCCAGCAGTTCCCAGACCTACGAGCAGTACTTC.

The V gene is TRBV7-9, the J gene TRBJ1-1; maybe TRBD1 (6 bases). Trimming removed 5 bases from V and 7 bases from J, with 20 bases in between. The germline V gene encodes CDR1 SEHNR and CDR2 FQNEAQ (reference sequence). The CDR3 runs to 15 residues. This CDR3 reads CASSPAVGDKDEAFF. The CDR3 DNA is TGTGCCAGCAGCCCAGCTGTGGGGGACAAAGATGAAGCTTTCTTT.

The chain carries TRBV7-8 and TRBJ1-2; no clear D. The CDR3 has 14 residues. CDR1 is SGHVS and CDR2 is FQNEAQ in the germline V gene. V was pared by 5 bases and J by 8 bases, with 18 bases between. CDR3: CASSPIGGFRGYTF. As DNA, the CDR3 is TGTGCCAGCAGCCCAATCGGAGGCTTTCGGGGCTACACCTTC.

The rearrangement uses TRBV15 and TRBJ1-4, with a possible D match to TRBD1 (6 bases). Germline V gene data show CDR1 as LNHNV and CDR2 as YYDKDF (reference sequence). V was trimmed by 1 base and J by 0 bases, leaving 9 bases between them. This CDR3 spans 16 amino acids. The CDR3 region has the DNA TGTGCCACCAGCAGAGGGGGGCTTGCAACTAATGAAAAACTGTTTTTT. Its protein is CATSRGGLATNEKLFF.

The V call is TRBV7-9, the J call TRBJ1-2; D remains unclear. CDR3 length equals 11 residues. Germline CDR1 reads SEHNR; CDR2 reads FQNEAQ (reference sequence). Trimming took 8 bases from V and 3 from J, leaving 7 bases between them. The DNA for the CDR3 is TGTGCCAGCTTCTCAGACTATGGCTACACCTTC. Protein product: CASFSDYGYTF. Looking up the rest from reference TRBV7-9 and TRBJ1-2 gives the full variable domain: DTGVSQNPRHKITKRGQNVTFRCDPISEHNRLYWYRQTLGQGPEFLTYFQNEAQLEKSRLLSDRFSAERPKGSFSTLEIQRTEQGDSAMYLCASFSDYGYTFGSGTRLTVV.

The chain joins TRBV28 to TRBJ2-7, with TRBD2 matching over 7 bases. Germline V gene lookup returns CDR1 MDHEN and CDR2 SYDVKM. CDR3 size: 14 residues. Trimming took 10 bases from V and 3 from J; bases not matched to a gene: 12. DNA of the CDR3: TGTGCCACCCTAAGGCGGGGGATACACTACGAGCAGTACTTC. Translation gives CATLRRGIHYEQYF. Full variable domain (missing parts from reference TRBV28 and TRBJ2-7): DVKVTQSSRYLVKRTGEKVFLECVQDMDHENMFWYRQDPGLGLRLIYFSYDVKMKEKGDIPEGYSVSREKKERFSLILESASTNQTSMYLCATLRRGIHYEQYFGPGTRLTVT.

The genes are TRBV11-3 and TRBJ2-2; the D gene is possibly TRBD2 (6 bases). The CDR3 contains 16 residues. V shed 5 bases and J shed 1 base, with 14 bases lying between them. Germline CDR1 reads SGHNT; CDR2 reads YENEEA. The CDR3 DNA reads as TGTGCCAGCAGCCCATCGACTAGTCAGAACACCGGGGAGCTGTTTTTT. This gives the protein CASSPSTSQNTGELFF.

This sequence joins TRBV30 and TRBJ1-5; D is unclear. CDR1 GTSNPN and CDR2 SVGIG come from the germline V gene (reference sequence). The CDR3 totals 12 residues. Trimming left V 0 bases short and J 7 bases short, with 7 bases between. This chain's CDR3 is CAWSVRGQPQHF. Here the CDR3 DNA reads TGTGCCTGGAGTGTACGAGGGCAGCCCCAGCATTTT.

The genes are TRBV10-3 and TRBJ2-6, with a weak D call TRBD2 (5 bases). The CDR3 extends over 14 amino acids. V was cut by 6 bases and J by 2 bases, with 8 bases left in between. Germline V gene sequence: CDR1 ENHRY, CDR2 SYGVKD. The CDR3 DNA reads TGTGCCATCAGACCGGGGACTGGGGCCAACGTCCTGACTTTC. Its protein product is CAIRPGTGANVLTF.

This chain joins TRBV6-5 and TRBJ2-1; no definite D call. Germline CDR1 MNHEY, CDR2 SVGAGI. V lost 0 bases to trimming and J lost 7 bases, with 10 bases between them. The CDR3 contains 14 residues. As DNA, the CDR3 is TGTGCCAGCAGTTACTCGCACAGTCATAATGAGCAGTTCTTC. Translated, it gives CASSYSHSHNEQFF.

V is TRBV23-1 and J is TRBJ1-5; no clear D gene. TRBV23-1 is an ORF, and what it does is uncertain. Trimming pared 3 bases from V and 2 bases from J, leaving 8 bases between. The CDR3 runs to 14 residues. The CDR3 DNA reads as TGCGCCAGCAGTCACGAGGGAGGCAATCAGCCCCAGCATTTT. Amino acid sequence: CASSHEGGNQPQHF.

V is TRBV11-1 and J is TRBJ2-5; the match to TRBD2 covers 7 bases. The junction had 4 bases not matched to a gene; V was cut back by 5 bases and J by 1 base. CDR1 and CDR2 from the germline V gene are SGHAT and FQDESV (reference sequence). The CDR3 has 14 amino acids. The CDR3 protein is CASSTRTSQETQYF. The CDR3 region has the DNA TGTGCCAGCAGCACCCGGACTAGCCAAGAGACCCAGTACTTC.

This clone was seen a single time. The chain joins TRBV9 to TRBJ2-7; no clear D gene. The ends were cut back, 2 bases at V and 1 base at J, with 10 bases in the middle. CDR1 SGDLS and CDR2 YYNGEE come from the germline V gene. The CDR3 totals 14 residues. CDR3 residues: CASSVGGESYEQYF. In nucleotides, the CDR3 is TGTGCCAGCAGCGTTGGCGGAGAATCCTACGAGCAGTACTTC.

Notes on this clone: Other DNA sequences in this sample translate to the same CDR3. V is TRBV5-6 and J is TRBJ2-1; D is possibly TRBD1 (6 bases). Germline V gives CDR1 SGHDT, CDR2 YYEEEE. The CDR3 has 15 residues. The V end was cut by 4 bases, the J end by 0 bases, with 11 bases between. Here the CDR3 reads CASSLGAGSYNEQFF. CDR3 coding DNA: TGTGCCAGCAGCCTGGGGGCGGGCTCCTACAATGAGCAGTTCTTC.

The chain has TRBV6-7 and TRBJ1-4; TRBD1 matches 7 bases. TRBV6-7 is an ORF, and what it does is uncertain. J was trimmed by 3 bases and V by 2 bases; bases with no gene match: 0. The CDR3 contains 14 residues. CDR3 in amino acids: CASSYDRANEKLFF. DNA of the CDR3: TGTGCCAGCAGTTACGACAGGGCTAATGAAAAACTGTTTTTT.

CDR3 amino acids: CASSQMDSVNYGYTF. CDR3 nucleotide sequence: TGTGCCAGCAGCCAGATGGACAGCGTTAACTATGGCTACACCTTC. The genes are TRBV25-1 and TRBJ1-2; maybe TRBD1 (6 bases). Germline loops: CDR1 MGHDK, CDR2 SYGVNS. There are 15 residues in the CDR3. V was pared by 6 bases and J by 1 base, with 15 bases between.

CDR3 sequence: CASSFRGGNQPQHF. The DNA of the CDR3 is TGTGCCAGCAGCTTTCGGGGAGGCAATCAGCCCCAGCATTTT. J is TRBJ1-5 and V is TRBV7-8; D gene uncertain. V gave up 3 bases and J gave up 2 bases, with 8 bases separating them. The CDR3 spans 14 residues. Germline CDR1 SGHVS, CDR2 FQNEAQ.

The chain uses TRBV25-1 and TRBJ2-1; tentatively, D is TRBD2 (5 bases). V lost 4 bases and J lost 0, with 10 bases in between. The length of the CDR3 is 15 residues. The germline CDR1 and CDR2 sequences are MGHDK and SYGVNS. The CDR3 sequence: CASSGKRSSYNEQFF. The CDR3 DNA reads TGTGCCAGCAGTGGCAAGCGGAGCTCCTACAATGAGCAGTTCTTC.

CDR3 protein: CASSRQGATNTEAFF. The DNA for the CDR3 is TGTGCCAGCAGTAGACAGGGGGCAACGAACACTGAAGCTTTCTTT. This rearrangement joins TRBV6-1 to TRBJ1-1; TRBD1 matches 10 bases. Germline-derived CDR1 and CDR2 are MNHNS and SASEGT. The CDR3 loop spans 15 amino acids. Trimming took 5 bases from V and 1 from J; bases not matched to a gene: 4.